This T cell receptor beta chain was sequenced in a study of cytomegalovirus exposure and HLA in healthy donors. Use of 60 Vbeta and 13 Jbeta primers characterized the PCR. Some clones are missing from TCRdb's copy, which holds only in-frame ones; the method was immunoSEQ multiplex PCR. The sample records fewer than 40,000 clones, 60% to 70% being singletons. Germline values: CDR1 SQVTM, CDR2 ANQGSEA. This CDR3 has 12 residues. V was shortened by 1 base and J by 2 bases, with 5 bases between the two germline ends. V usage is TRBV29-1 and J usage is TRBJ2-5, with D possibly matching TRBD2 (5 bases). The origin of this receptor is a man aged 40-49 years in good health and CMV-seropositive. Sequencing was carried out using PBMCs. CDR3 sequence (DNA): TGCAGCGTTGAAGGCGGGCAAGAGACCCAGTACTTC. It is translated as CSVEGGQETQYF.